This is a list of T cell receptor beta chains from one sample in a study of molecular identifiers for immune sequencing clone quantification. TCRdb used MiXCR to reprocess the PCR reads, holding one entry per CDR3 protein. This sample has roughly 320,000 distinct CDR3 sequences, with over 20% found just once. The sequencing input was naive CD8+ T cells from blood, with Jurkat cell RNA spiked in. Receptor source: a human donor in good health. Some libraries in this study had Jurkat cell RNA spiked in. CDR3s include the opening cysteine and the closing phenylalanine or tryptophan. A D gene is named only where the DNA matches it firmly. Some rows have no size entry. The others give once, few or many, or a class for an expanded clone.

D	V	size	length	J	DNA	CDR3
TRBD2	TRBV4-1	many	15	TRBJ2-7	TGCGCCAGCAGCCCGGCAGCGGGGTTCTCCTACGAGCAGTACTTC	CASSPAAGFSYEQYF
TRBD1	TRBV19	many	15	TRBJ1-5	TGTGCCAGTAGTCTCACACAGGGGGCTTGGCAGCCCCAGCATTTT	CASSLTQGAWQPQHF
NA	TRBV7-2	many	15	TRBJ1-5	TGTGCCAGCAGCTTAGAGGTAAGGGTTGATCAGCCCCAGCATTTT	CASSLEVRVDQPQHF
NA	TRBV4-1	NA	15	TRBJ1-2	TGCGCCAGCAGCCAAGATCGGGGGGGCGCAGGTGGCTACACCTTC	CASSQDRGGAGGYTF
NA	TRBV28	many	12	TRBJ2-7	TGTGCCAGCAGCTCCGGACAGACCGAGCAGTACTTC	CASSSGQTEQYF
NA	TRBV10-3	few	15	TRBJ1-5	TGTGCCATCAGTGAGGGGTCAGGGTACGGTCAGCCCCAGCATTTT	CAISEGSGYGQPQHF
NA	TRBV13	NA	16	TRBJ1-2	TGTGCCAGCAGCTTAGGCACAGACGTAGCTAACTATGGCTACACCTTC	CASSLGTDVANYGYTF
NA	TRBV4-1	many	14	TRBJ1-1	TGCGCCAGCAGCACTCGCGGAGGGTGGGCTGAAGCTTTCTTT	CASSTRGGWAEAFF
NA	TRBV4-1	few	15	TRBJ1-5	TGCGCCAGCAGCCAAGATTGGGGGGGCCGTCAGCCCCAGCATTTT	CASSQDWGGRQPQHF
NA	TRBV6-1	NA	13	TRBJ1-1	TGTGCCAGCAGTCTAGGGGTGAGCACTGAAGCTCTCTTT	CASSLGVSTEALF
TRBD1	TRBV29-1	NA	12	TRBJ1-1	TGCGGCGTTGCGACAGGGGAGCCTGAAGCTTTCTTT	CGVATGEPEAFF
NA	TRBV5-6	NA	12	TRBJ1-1	TGTGCCAGCAGCTGGGTAGGGGCTGAAGCTTTCTTT	CASSWVGAEAFF
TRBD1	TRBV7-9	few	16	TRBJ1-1	TGTGCCAGCAGCTCCGGGGACAGGGGGCAGAACACTGAAGCTATCTTT	CASSSGDRGQNTEAIF
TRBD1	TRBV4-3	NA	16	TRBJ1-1	TGCGCCAGCAGCTCGGACAGGGCTCTTTTAAACACTGAAGCTTTCTTT	CASSSDRALLNTEAFF
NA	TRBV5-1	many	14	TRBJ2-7	TGCGCCAGCAGCTTGCCGGGGGGCTTCTACGAGCAGTACTTC	CASSLPGGFYEQYF